This note documents a single T cell receptor (beta chain) sequence. The source of the sample is a study of CD8 T cells in Susac syndrome. cDNA came from roughly 0.53 to 1 ug RNA primed by random hexamers. Amplification of TCR beta CDR3 was carried out by immunoSEQ multiplex PCR, which covered 54 Vbeta and 13 Jbeta segments. TCRdb analysed the immunoSEQ multiplex PCR reads with MiXCR anew, one entry per CDR3 protein. The sample yields about 120,000 distinct CDR3 sequences, 90% to 95% seen once. This CDR3 comprises 14 residues. With 8 bases clipped from V and 0 bases from J, the junction kept 7 bases outside the gene matches. Germline loops: CDR1 SGHDT, CDR2 YYEEEE.

The TCR sequence derives from a human donor in good health. The sample was CD4+ T cells from PBMCs. The chain combines TRBV5-6 with TRBJ1-1; TRBD1 matches at 7 bases. This CDR3 is CASHRGSMNTEAFF. The CDR3 DNA reads TGTGCCAGTCACAGGGGAAGCATGAACACTGAAGCTTTCTTT.